The 8 T cell receptor beta chains given below trace back to one sample, sequenced in a study of response to subunit inactivated influenza vaccine. TCRdb independently ran MiXCR on the RT-PCR reads; one entry per CDR3 protein. The sample includes over 300,000 distinct CDR3 sequences, just over 20% of them seen just once. The source was PBMCs from blood, collected roughly 20 months after vaccination. The receptors derive from a man between 45 and 75 years old who received an inactivated influenza vaccine.

This rearrangement joins TRBV4-1 to TRBJ2-7; TRBD1 is a possible D gene (6 bases). V was trimmed by 0 bases and J by 6 bases, leaving 12 bases between them. Germline V gene sequence: CDR1 MGHRA, CDR2 YSYEKL. The CDR3 is made up of 14 amino acids. The CDR3 is CASSQDQTGREQYF. Written as DNA, the CDR3 is TGCGCCAGCAGCCAAGATCAAACAGGGCGCGAGCAGTACTTC.

The chain recombines TRBV12-3 or TRBV12-4 with TRBJ1-2, with 8 bases aligning to TRBD1. After removal of 5 bases from V and 5 bases from J, the junction contained 4 bases not matched to a gene. The CDR3 spans 13 residues. The CDR3, as DNA: TGTGCCAGCAGTGTAGGGACAGGATATGGCTACACCTTC. Translating it yields CASSVGTGYGYTF.

This clonotype turned up a few times. The rearrangement links TRBV4-3 to TRBJ1-6, with D hard to call. V lost 1 base, J lost 7 bases, and 8 bases lay in between. The CDR3 loop spans 14 amino acids. Germline loops: CDR1 LGHNA, CDR2 YSLEER. This CDR3 is CASSQGVGNSPLHF. The CDR3 nucleotides read TGCGCCAGCAGCCAAGGAGTCGGGAATTCACCCCTCCACTTT.

This clonotype was seen at least ten times. This chain uses TRBV7-2 with TRBJ1-2; 7 nucleotides agree with TRBD1. Germline values: CDR1 SGHTA, CDR2 FQGNSA. The ends lost 5 bases at V and 4 bases at J; junction bases unmatched: 10. The CDR3 length is 15 residues. CDR3 sequence: CASSLSYRQGYGYTF. The DNA of the CDR3 is TGTGCCAGCAGCCTTAGTTATAGACAGGGCTATGGCTACACCTTC.

The chain carries TRBV18 and TRBJ1-6; no reliable D call. Trimming shortened V by 2 bases and J by 5 bases, and 10 bases separated the two germline ends. Per germline, CDR1 KGHSH and CDR2 LQKENI. This CDR3 spans 15 amino acids. CDR3 protein: CASSPFGRDNSPLHF. The CDR3 nucleotides are TGTGCCAGCTCACCATTCGGCAGAGATAATTCACCCCTCCACTTT.

A note on this clonotype: An end of the junction differs from the germline gene, which may be a read error. The chain joins TRBV3-1 to TRBJ2-5; no definite D call. The CDR3 is 13 amino acids. The germline CDR1 and CDR2 sequences are LGHDT and YNNKEL (reference sequence). CDR3 protein: CASSLARLGPPGF. Here the CDR3 DNA reads TGTGCCAGCAGTCTCGCCCGTTTAGGACCGCCTGGTTTC.

This clonotype was seen a few times. V is TRBV25-1 and J is TRBJ2-4; 8 positions agree with TRBD1. Losses at the gene ends were 5 bases for V and 8 bases for J; bases not matched to a gene: 8. The CDR3 is made up of 14 amino acids. Germline CDR1 is MGHDK and CDR2 is SYGVNS. CDR3: CASSQTGVLDIQYF. The DNA for the CDR3 is TGTGCCAGCAGTCAGACAGGGGTTTTGGACATTCAGTACTTC. The full variable domain, with the rest looked up from reference TRBV25-1 and TRBJ2-4, is EADIYQTPRYLVIGTGKKITLECSQTMGHDKMYWYQQDPGMELHLIHYSYGVNSTEKGDLSSESTVSRIRTEHFPLTLESARPSHTSQYLCASSQTGVLDIQYFGAGTRLSVL.

This clonotype has just a few counts. The chain combines TRBV6-1 with TRBJ1-6; D is uncertain. V was shortened by 3 bases and J by 14 bases, with 14 bases between the two germline ends. The CDR3 is made up of 13 amino acids. Germline-derived CDR1 and CDR2 are MNHNS and SASEGT. This CDR3 reads CASSDSIRLALHF. The CDR3 nucleotides are TGTGCCAGCAGTGACAGCATCCGCTTGGCCCTCCACTTT.